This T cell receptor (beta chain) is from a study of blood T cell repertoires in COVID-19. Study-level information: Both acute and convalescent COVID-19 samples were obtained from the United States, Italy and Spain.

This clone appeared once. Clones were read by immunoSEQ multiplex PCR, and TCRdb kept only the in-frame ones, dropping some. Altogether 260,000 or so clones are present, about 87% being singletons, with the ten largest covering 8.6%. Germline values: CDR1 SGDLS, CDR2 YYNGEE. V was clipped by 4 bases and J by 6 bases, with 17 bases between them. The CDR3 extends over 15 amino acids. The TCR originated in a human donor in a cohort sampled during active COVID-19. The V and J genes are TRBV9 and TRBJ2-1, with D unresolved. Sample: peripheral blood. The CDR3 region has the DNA TGTGCCAGCAGCCCCTCGTTCGGCGGCGTCAATGAGCAGTTCTTC. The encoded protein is CASSPSFGGVNEQFF.